One sample yielded the 25 T cell receptor beta chains listed below, sequenced in a study of blood T cell repertoires in COVID-19. TCRdb's table, derived via immunoSEQ multiplex PCR, lists solely in-frame clones and lacks some. The sample comprises about 180,000 clones, roughly 82% of which are singletons, and more than 7.5% rests with the top ten. The specimen sequenced was PBMCs or T cells enriched from blood (not recorded which). Receptor source: a woman aged 25 to 39 who had recovered from COVID-19.

The rearrangement joins TRBV5-4 to TRBJ2-2; possibly TRBD2 for D (6 bases). Per the germline V gene, CDR1 is SGHNT and CDR2 is YYREEE (reference sequence). V was trimmed by 2 bases and J by 8 bases, leaving 10 bases between them. The length of the CDR3 is 13 residues. The CDR3 bases are TGTGCCAGCAGCTTCCGGGACTCAGGGGAGCTGTTTTTT. Translation gives CASSFRDSGELFF.

The chain joins TRBV5-8 to TRBJ1-6, with no clear D. V lost 2 bases, J lost 9 bases, and 9 bases lay in between. The CDR3 has 13 amino acids. CDR1 is SGHTS and CDR2 is YDEGEE in the germline V gene. The CDR3 here is CASSLGRVSPLHF. The DNA of the CDR3 is TGTGCCAGCAGCTTAGGGCGGGTTTCACCCCTCCACTTT.

CDR3 DNA: TGTGCCAGCAGTTCAGCCCCCGCCCGCAGGGGATTACGTTCACCCCTCCACTTT. It translates to CASSSAPARRGLRSPLHF. The chain links TRBV28 to TRBJ1-6; D may be TRBD1 (6 bases). CDR3 length: 18 residues. The ends were cut back, 4 bases at V and 9 bases at J, with 25 bases in the middle. Germline V gene data show CDR1 as MDHEN and CDR2 as SYDVKM. Looking up the rest from reference TRBV28 and TRBJ1-6 gives the full variable domain: DVKVTQSSRYLVKRTGEKVFLECVQDMDHENMFWYRQDPGLGLRLIYFSYDVKMKEKGDIPEGYSVSREKKERFSLILESASTNQTSMYLCASSSAPARRGLRSPLHFGNGTRLTVT.

This chain joins TRBV30 and TRBJ1-6; D is unclear. The CDR3 contains 12 residues. Germline V lookup: CDR1 GTSNPN, CDR2 SVGIG (reference sequence). The V end was cut by 8 bases, the J end by 4 bases, with 9 bases between. The chain's CDR3 is CAGAWYNSPLHF. CDR3 coding DNA: TGTGCCGGAGCTTGGTATAATTCACCCCTCCACTTT. The full variable domain, its missing parts supplied by reference TRBV30 and TRBJ1-6, is SQTIHQWPATLVQPVGSPLSLECTVEGTSNPNLYWYRQAAGRGLQLLFYSVGIGQISSEVPQNLSASRPQDRQFILSSKKLLLSDSGFYLCAGAWYNSPLHFGNGTRLTVT.

The chain uses TRBV28 and TRBJ2-1, with no clear D. The germline V and J ends were trimmed by 2 bases and 9 bases, with 8 bases remaining between them. Germline assignment: CDR1 MDHEN and CDR2 SYDVKM. This CDR3 is built from 12 residues. The CDR3: CASSLIRGEQFF. The CDR3 DNA sequence: TGTGCCAGCAGTTTAATCAGAGGTGAGCAGTTCTTC.

This chain joins TRBV10-1 and TRBJ2-5; D call uncertain. CDR3 length: 14 amino acids. Germline assignment: CDR1 WNHNN and CDR2 SYGVQD (reference sequence). V was pared by 5 bases and J by 4 bases, with 14 bases between. Written as DNA, the CDR3 is TGCGCCAGCAGTACGAATCCCATCGGAGAGACCCAGTACTTC. Amino acids: CASSTNPIGETQYF.

This clone came up once. The chain links TRBV6-1 to TRBJ1-5; 7 bases align to TRBD1. This CDR3 has 17 amino acids. V lost 2 bases, J lost 0 bases, and 7 bases stayed unmatched. Germline CDR1 reads MNHNS; CDR2 reads SASEGT. The CDR3 DNA follows: TGTGCCAGCAGTGAAATCGGGACAGATTATAGCAATCAGCCCCAGCATTTT. The encoded protein is CASSEIGTDYSNQPQHF.

The chain couples TRBV28 to TRBJ2-7; 8 bases fit TRBD2. V lost 5 bases and J lost 2; bases outside the gene matches: 8. Germline V gives CDR1 MDHEN, CDR2 SYDVKM. There are 15 residues in the CDR3. This chain's CDR3 is CASSLPGLVTYEQYF. The CDR3 region has the DNA TGTGCCAGCAGTCTACCGGGACTAGTGACCTACGAGCAGTACTTC.

The chain uses TRBV3-1 (or the pseudogene TRBV3-2) and TRBJ1-4; D is uncertain. Germline V gene lookup returns CDR1 LGHDT and CDR2 YNNKEL (reference sequence). The CDR3 loop spans 14 amino acids. Trimming removed 4 bases at V and 1 base at J, with 7 bases between. The DNA for the CDR3 is TGTGCCAGCAGCCCGACTCTAACTAATGAAAAACTGTTTTTT. Translating gives CASSPTLTNEKLFF.

This clone was observed a few times. The chain uses TRBV7-6 and TRBJ2-7, with TRBD2 matching over 7 bases. The CDR3 is made up of 17 amino acids. CDR1 SGHVS and CDR2 FNYEAQ come from the germline V gene. Unmatched junction bases numbered 17, after V lost 5 bases and J lost 4 bases. The CDR3, as DNA: TGTGCCAGCAGCCAGTCTATCGAGGGAGGGGACCGATACGAGCAGTACTTC. Amino acid sequence: CASSQSIEGGDRYEQYF.

The chain joins TRBV19 to TRBJ1-2, with TRBD1 identical over 9 bases. V lost 4 bases to trimming and J lost 8 bases; unmatched junction nucleotides: 11. Germline V gene lookup returns CDR1 LNHDA and CDR2 SQIVND (reference sequence). This CDR3 contains 15 residues. The CDR3 region has the DNA TGTGCCAGTAGTAGAGGACAGGGGCCGTCTTGGGGCTACACCTTC. Translated: CASSRGQGPSWGYTF.

This clone was picked up a small number of times. This chain connects TRBV19 to TRBJ1-5; D remains unclear. The CDR3 is made up of 13 amino acids. V was clipped by 6 bases and J by 4 bases, with 10 bases between them. Germline lookup yields CDR1 LNHDA and CDR2 SQIVND (reference sequence). The CDR3 nucleotides read TGTGCCAGTAGCCGGGAGGTTAATCAGCCCCAGCATTTT. It codes for CASSREVNQPQHF.

The chain uses TRBV5-1 and TRBJ2-1; TRBD1 matches 8 bases. CDR3 size: 15 residues. After removal of 7 bases from V and 9 bases from J, the junction contained 15 bases not matched to a gene. Germline V gene sequence: CDR1 SGHRS, CDR2 YFSETQ. The CDR3 DNA reads TGCGCCAGCCATGAAGCAGGGGGCAGGGTAATTGAGCAGTTCTTC. This codes for CASHEAGGRVIEQFF. The full variable domain, rest sourced from reference TRBV5-1 and TRBJ2-1, is KAGVTQTPRYLIKTRGQQVTLSCSPISGHRSVSWYQQTPGQGLQFLFEYFSETQRNKGNFPGRFSGRQFSNSRSEMNVSTLELGDSALYLCASHEAGGRVIEQFFGPGTRLTVL.

The genes are TRBV5-4 and TRBJ1-1, with unresolved D. Looked up from germline, CDR1 is SGHNT and CDR2 is YYREEE (reference sequence). Deletions cut 0 bases from V and 1 base from J, with 13 bases between. The CDR3 has 16 amino acids. The CDR3 DNA reads TGTGCCAGCAGCTTGGAGTTGGCCAGACAGAACACTGAAGCTTTCTTT. It yields the protein CASSLELARQNTEAFF. The full variable domain, completed using reference TRBV5-4 and TRBJ1-1, is ETGVTQSPTHLIKTRGQQVTLRCSSQSGHNTVSWYQQALGQGPQFIFQYYREEENGRGNFPPRFSGLQFPNYSSELNVNALELDDSALYLCASSLELARQNTEAFFGQGTRLTVV.

The chain couples TRBV28 to TRBJ1-6; TRBD1 might be the D (5 bases). The germline V gene encodes CDR1 MDHEN and CDR2 SYDVKM. V was cut by 9 bases and J by 7 bases, with 10 bases left in between. This CDR3 contains 12 residues. The CDR3: CASSRGNSPLHF. The DNA of the CDR3 is TGTGCCAGTTCCCGGGGGAATTCACCCCTCCACTTT.

This clone showed up just a few times. The gene calls are TRBV28 and TRBJ1-3; 12 nucleotides match TRBD1. The CDR3 contains 17 residues. Trimming removed 7 bases from V and 0 bases from J; junction bases left unmatched: 7. CDR1 and CDR2 from the germline V gene are MDHEN and SYDVKM. This CDR3 is CASTRPGQGASGNTIYF. The CDR3 DNA reads TGTGCCAGCACCCGACCGGGACAGGGGGCCTCTGGAAACACCATATATTTT. The variable domain in full, with the rest retrieved from reference TRBV28 and TRBJ1-3, is DVKVTQSSRYLVKRTGEKVFLECVQDMDHENMFWYRQDPGLGLRLIYFSYDVKMKEKGDIPEGYSVSREKKERFSLILESASTNQTSMYLCASTRPGQGASGNTIYFGEGSWLTVV.

CDR3 nucleotide sequence: TGTGCCAGTAGTATAGGAGCGGGGAGGGCCATCGGTGAGCAGTTCTTC. Protein sequence: CASSIGAGRAIGEQFF. The V call is TRBV19, the J call TRBJ2-1; the match to TRBD2 covers 7 bases. Germline V CDR1 and CDR2: LNHDA, SQIVND (reference sequence). Trimming removed 1 base from V and 9 bases from J; junction bases left unmatched: 12. The length of the CDR3 is 16 residues.

About this clone: This same CDR3 is encoded by further DNA sequences in the sample. The V and J genes are TRBV30 and TRBJ2-1; 8 nucleotides match TRBD2. After removal of 3 bases from V and 4 bases from J, the junction contained 2 bases not matched to a gene. Germline V lookup: CDR1 GTSNPN, CDR2 SVGIG (reference sequence). CDR3 size: 13 residues. In nucleotides, the CDR3 is TGTGCCTGGAGCCTAGCGGGTTACAATGAGCAGTTCTTC. This encodes CAWSLAGYNEQFF.

The chain uses TRBV30 and TRBJ2-7; TRBD2 agrees at 10 bases. Germline V gene data show CDR1 as GTSNPN and CDR2 as SVGIG (reference sequence). The CDR3 loop spans 15 amino acids. V lost 4 bases, J lost 2 bases, and 8 bases stayed unmatched. CDR3 protein: CAWTIKREGTYEQYF. The CDR3 nucleotides are TGTGCCTGGACCATCAAGCGGGAGGGAACCTACGAGCAGTACTTC.

V usage is TRBV5-1 and J usage is TRBJ1-1; D is perhaps TRBD1 (6 bases). This CDR3 spans 13 amino acids. Trimming took 3 bases from V and 2 from J, leaving 8 bases between them. Germline V gene sequence: CDR1 SGHRS, CDR2 YFSETQ. As DNA, the CDR3 is TGCGCCAGCAGCTGGGGACAAAACACTGAAGCTTTCTTT. This translates into CASSWGQNTEAFF.

For this clone: The junction does not match germline at one end; this may be a read error. The chain couples TRBV7-9 to TRBJ1-1; 7 nucleotides line up with TRBD1. CDR3 length: 12 residues. Germline CDR1 and CDR2: SEHNR and FQNEAQ (reference sequence). CDR3 in DNA: TGTGCCAGCAGCCAAAGAGACAGGGCCTGGGCATTT. Protein: CASSQRDRAWAF.

The chain employs TRBV9 and TRBJ2-1; weak D call: TRBD1 (6 bases). Trimming left V 0 bases short and J 1 base short, with 8 bases between. There are 15 residues in the CDR3. Germline CDR1 and CDR2: SGDLS and YYNGEE. The CDR3 is CASSVVGQSYNEQFF. The DNA of the CDR3 is TGTGCCAGCAGCGTAGTGGGACAATCCTACAATGAGCAGTTCTTC.

The rearrangement links TRBV2 to TRBJ1-1, with D perhaps TRBD1 (5 bases). CDR1 is SNHLY, CDR2 FYNNEI, per germline. This CDR3 has 13 amino acids. V was clipped by 3 bases and J by 2 bases, with 7 bases between them. CDR3: CASSEGLNTEAFF. The CDR3 nucleotides read TGTGCCAGCAGTGAGGGACTAAACACTGAAGCTTTCTTT.

This clone was seen just once. The chain carries TRBV21-1 and TRBJ2-5; TRBD1 reflects the table's D call only, with no check against the DNA. TRBV21-1 is noted as a pseudogene. This CDR3 comprises 18 residues. DNA of the CDR3: TGTGCCAGCAGCAAAGCGCGGGGAAACAGGGGGCTTCAAGAGACCCAGTACTTC. Translating it yields CASSKARGNRGLQETQYF.

In this sample, this clone turned up once. The V call is TRBV19, the J call TRBJ2-2, with a tentative D call TRBD1 (5 bases). Trimming cost V 10 bases and J 3 bases, with 15 bases left between them. Per the germline V gene, CDR1 is LNHDA and CDR2 is SQIVND (reference sequence). There are 14 residues in the CDR3. The CDR3, as DNA: TGTGCCACGAAGACAGAAACCGACACCGGGGAGCTGTTTTTT. Its translation: CATKTETDTGELFF.